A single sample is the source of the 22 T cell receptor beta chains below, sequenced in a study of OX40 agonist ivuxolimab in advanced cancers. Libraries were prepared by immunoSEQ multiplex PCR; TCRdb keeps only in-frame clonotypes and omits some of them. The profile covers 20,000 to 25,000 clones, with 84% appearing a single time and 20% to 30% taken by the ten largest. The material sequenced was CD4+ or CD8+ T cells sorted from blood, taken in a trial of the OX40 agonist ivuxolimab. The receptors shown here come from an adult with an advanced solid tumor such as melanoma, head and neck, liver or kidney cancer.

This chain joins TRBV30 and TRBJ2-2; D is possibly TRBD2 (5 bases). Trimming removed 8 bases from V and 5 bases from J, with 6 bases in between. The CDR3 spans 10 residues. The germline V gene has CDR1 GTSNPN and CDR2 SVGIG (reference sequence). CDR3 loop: CAGGTGELFF. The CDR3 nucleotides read TGTGCCGGCGGGACCGGGGAGCTGTTTTTT.

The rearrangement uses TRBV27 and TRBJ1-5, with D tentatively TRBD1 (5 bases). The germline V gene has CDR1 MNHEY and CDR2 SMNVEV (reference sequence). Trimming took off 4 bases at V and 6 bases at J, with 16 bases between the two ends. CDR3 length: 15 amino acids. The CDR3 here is CASSSLGHVPQPQHF. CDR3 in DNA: TGTGCCAGCAGTTCCCTAGGACACGTCCCTCAGCCCCAGCATTTT.

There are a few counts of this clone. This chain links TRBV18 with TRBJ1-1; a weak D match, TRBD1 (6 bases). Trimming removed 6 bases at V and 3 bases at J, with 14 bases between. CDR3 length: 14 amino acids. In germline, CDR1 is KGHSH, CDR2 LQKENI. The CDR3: CASSPGGPDTEAFF. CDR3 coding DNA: TGTGCCAGCTCCCCTGGGGGGCCGGACACTGAAGCTTTCTTT.

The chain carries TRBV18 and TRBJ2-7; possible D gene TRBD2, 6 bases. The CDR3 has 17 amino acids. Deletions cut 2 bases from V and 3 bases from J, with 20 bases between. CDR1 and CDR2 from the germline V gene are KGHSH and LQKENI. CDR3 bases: TGTGCCAGCTCACCAGCGGGACTCCGATATCCCCTCTACGAGCAGTACTTC. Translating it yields CASSPAGLRYPLYEQYF.

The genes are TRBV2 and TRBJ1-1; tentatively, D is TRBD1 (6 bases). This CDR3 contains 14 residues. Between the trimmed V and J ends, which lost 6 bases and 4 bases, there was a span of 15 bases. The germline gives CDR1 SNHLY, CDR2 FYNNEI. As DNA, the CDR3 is TGTGCCAGCAGAGAGCCGGAGGGGGGCACTGAAGCTTTCTTT. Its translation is CASREPEGGTEAFF.

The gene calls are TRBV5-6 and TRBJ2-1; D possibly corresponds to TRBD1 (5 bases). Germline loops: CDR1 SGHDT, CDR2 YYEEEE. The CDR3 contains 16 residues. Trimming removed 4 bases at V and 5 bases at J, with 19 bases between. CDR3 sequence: CASSPLGGAGDNEQFF. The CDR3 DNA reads TGTGCCAGCAGCCCTTTGGGTGGGGCCGGAGACAATGAGCAGTTCTTC. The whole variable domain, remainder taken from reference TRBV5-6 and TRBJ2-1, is DAGVTQSPTHLIKTRGQQVTLRCSPKSGHDTVSWYQQALGQGPQFIFQYYEEEERQRGNFPDRFSGHQFPNYSSELNVNALLLGDSALYLCASSPLGGAGDNEQFFGPGTRLTVL.

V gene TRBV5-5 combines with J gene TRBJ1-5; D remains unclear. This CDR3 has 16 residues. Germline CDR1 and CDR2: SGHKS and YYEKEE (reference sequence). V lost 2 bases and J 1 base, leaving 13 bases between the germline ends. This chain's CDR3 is CASSLHTRSSNQPQHF. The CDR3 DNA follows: TGTGCCAGCAGCTTACACACCCGGAGCAGCAATCAGCCCCAGCATTTT.

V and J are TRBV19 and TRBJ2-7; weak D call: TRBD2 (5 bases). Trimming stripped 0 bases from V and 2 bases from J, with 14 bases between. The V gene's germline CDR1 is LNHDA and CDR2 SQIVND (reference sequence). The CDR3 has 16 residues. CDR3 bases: TGTGCCAGTAGTATAGATCGGGCCTCCGGGGCCTACGAGCAGTACTTC. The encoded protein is CASSIDRASGAYEQYF.

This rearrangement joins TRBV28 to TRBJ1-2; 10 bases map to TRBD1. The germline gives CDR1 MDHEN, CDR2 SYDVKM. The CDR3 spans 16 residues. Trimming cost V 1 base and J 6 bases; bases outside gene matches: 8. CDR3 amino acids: CASSLSLTGGADGYTF. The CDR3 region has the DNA TGTGCCAGCAGTTTATCCCTGACAGGGGGCGCGGATGGCTACACCTTC.

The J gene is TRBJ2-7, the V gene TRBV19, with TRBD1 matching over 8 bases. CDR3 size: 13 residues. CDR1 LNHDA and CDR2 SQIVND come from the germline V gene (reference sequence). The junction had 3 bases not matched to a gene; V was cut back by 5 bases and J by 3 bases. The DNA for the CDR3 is TGTGCCAGTAGTGCCGGGACAGGCTACGAGCAGTACTTC. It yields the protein CASSAGTGYEQYF.

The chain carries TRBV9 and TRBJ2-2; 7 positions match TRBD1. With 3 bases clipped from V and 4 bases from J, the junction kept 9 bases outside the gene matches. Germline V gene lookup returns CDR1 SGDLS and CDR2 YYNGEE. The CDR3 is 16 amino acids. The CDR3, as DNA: TGTGCCAGCAGCGCCACCAGGGGGACCCTCACCGGGGAGCTGTTTTTT. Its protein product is CASSATRGTLTGELFF.

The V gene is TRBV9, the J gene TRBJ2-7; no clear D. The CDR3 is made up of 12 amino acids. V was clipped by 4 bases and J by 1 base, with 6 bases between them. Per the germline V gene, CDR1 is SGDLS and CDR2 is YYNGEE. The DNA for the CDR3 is TGTGCCAGCAGCCTCCTTTCCTACGAGCAGTACTTC. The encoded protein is CASSLLSYEQYF. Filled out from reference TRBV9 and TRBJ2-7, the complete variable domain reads DSGVTQTPKHLITATGQRVTLRCSPRSGDLSVYWYQQSLDQGLQFLIQYYNGEERAKGNILERFSAQQFPDLHSELNLSSLELGDSALYFCASSLLSYEQYFGPGTRLTVT.

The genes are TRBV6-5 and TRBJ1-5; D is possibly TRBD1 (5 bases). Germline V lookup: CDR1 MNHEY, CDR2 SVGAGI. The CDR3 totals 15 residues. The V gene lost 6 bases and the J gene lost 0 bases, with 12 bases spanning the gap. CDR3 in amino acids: CASSSGVHSNQPQHF. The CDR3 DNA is TGTGCCAGCAGCTCGGGGGTCCATAGCAATCAGCCCCAGCATTTT.

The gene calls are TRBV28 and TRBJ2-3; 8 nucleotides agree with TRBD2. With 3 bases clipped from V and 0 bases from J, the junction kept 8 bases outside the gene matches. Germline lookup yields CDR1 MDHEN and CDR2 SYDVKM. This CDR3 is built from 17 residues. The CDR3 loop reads CASSFGVAGPSTDTQYF. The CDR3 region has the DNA TGTGCCAGCAGTTTTGGGGTAGCGGGGCCTAGCACAGATACGCAGTATTTT.

DNA of the CDR3: TGTGCCAGCAGTCACAGGGGACAGGGAAGCTCCTACGAGCAGTACTTC. Its translation is CASSHRGQGSSYEQYF. The rearrangement uses TRBV27 and TRBJ2-7, with 9 positions matching TRBD1. Germline trimming cut 5 bases from V and 0 bases from J; bases unmatched to any gene: 8. From germline, CDR1 is MNHEY and CDR2 SMNVEV (reference sequence). The CDR3 has 16 residues.

The CDR3 DNA reads as TGTGCCAGTAGCCCCGGGACAGTCGGATACGAGCAGTACTTC. Amino acid sequence: CASSPGTVGYEQYF. This chain connects TRBV19 to TRBJ2-7; the match to TRBD1 covers 7 bases. After removal of 6 bases from V and 4 bases from J, the junction contained 9 bases not matched to a gene. There are 14 residues in the CDR3. CDR1 is LNHDA, CDR2 SQIVND, per germline (reference sequence).

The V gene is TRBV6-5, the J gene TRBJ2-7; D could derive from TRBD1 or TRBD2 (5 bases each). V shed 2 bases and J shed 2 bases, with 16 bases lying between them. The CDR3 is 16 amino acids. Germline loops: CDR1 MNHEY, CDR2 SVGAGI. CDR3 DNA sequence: TGTGCCAGCAGTTACGATCGTTTGGGACGAACCTACGAGCAGTACTTC. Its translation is CASSYDRLGRTYEQYF.

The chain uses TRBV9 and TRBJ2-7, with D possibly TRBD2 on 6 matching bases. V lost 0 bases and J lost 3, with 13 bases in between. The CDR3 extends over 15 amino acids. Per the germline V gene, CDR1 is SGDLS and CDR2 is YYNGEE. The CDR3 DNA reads TGTGCCAGCAGCGTAGTCCCGGGAGAGGGCTACGAGCAGTACTTC. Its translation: CASSVVPGEGYEQYF.

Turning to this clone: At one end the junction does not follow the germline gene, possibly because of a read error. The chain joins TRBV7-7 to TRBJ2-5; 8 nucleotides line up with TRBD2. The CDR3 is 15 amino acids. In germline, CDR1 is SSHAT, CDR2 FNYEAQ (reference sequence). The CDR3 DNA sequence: TGTGCTAGCAGCTCGCGGGGGGCCTGGCAAGAGACCCAGTACTTC. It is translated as CASSSRGAWQETQYF.

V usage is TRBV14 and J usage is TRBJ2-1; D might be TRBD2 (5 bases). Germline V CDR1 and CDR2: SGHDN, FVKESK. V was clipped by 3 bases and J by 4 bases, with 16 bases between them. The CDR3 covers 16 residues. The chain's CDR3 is CASSHGLAGIYNEQFF. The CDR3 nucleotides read TGTGCCAGCAGCCACGGCCTAGCTGGGATATACAATGAGCAGTTCTTC. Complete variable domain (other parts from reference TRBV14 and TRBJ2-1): EAGVTQFPSHSVIEKGQTVTLRCDPISGHDNLYWYRRVMGKEIKFLLHFVKESKQDESGMPNNRFLAERTGGTYSTLKVQPAELEDSGVYFCASSHGLAGIYNEQFFGPGTRLTVL.

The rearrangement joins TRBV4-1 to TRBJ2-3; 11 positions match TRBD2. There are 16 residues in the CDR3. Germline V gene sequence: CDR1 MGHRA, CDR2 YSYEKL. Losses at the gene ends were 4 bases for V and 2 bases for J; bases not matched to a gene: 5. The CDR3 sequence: CASSPTSGENTDTQYF. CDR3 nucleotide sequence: TGCGCCAGCAGCCCGACTAGCGGGGAGAACACAGATACGCAGTATTTT.

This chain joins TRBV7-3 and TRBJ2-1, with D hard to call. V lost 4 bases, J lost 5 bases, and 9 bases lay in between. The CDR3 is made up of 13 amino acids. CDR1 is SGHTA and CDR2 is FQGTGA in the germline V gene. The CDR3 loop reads CASSSRLNNEQFF. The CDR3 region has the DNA TGTGCCAGCAGCTCCCGACTCAACAATGAGCAGTTCTTC.